A selection of T cell receptor beta chains follows, all from one sample in a study. From the 5' RACE reads, TCRdb called clonotypes with MiXCR, one entry per CDR3 protein. This repertoire shows some 62,000 distinct CDR3 sequences, under 35% found once; its top ten account for over 2%. The sequenced material came from tumor-infiltrating naive CD4+ T cells sorted from the breast tumor. Source of these receptors: a female donor with breast cancer. Both conserved end residues are part of each CDR3. A D gene is named only where the DNA matches it firmly. Part of the rows lack a size; the others show once, few, many or a class for expanded clones.

j_call d_call v_call clone_size cdr3_aa cdr3_nt
TRBJ1-1 . TRBV6-1 . CASSVRRDLNTEAFF TGTGCCAGCAGTGTAAGACGGGACTTGAACACTGAAGCTTTCTTT
TRBJ1-3 . TRBV29-1 few CSVGSGNTIYF TGCAGCGTGGGGTCTGGAAACACCATATATTTT
TRBJ2-7 TRBD2 TRBV3-1 . CASSQRRRLAGPYEQYF TGTGCCAGCAGCCAAAGGAGGAGACTAGCGGGACCCTACGAGCAGTACTTC
TRBJ1-4 TRBD1 TRBV3-1 . CASSQESGTAEKLFF TGTGCCAGCAGCCAAGAATCAGGGACAGCGGAAAAACTGTTTTTT
TRBJ2-5 . TRBV5-1 . CASSVSMGGRETQYF TGCGCCAGCAGCGTCTCCATGGGGGGCAGGGAGACCCAGTACTTC
TRBJ2-3 . TRBV7-2 . CASSLPGMADTQYF TGTGCCAGCAGCTTGCCTGGGATGGCAGATACGCAGTATTTT
TRBJ1-1 . TRBV6-5 . CASSRDSWVTEAFF TGTGCCAGCAGTAGGGACTCTTGGGTCACTGAAGCTTTCTTT
TRBJ2-5 . TRBV4-3 few CASSPSRLGETQYF TGCGCCAGCAGCCCCTCTAGGCTGGGAGAGACCCAGTACTTC
TRBJ2-3 . TRBV5-4 . CASSAPSTDTQYF TGTGCCAGCAGCGCCCCTAGCACAGATACGCAGTATTTT
TRBJ2-3 TRBD2 TRBV7-3 many CASSLRGGGGDTQYF TGTGCCAGCAGCTTACGCGGCGGGGGTGGAGATACGCAGTATTTT
TRBJ2-5 TRBD2 TRBV7-2 few CASSSRTSGRETQYF TGTGCCAGCAGCTCCAGGACTAGCGGGAGGGAGACCCAGTACTTC
TRBJ2-2 . TRBV4-1 few CASSQVDMGFLTGELFF TGCGCCAGCAGCCAAGTTGATATGGGGTTCCTCACCGGGGAGCTGTTTTTT
TRBJ2-7 TRBD1 TRBV28 few CASSPYRGEHEQYF TGTGCCAGCAGCCCATACAGGGGCGAACACGAGCAGTACTTC
TRBJ1-1 . TRBV9 . CASSVPRTDTEAFF TGTGCCAGCAGCGTCCCTCGGACCGACACTGAAGCTTTCTTT
TRBJ1-2 TRBD1 TRBV6-5 . CASYRGDYGYAF TGTGCCAGCTACAGGGGTGACTATGGCTACGCCTTC
TRBJ1-2 . TRBV4-2 . CASSQERGGVGGYTF TGTGCCAGCAGCCAAGAGAGAGGGGGGGTCGGTGGCTACACCTTC
TRBJ1-1 . TRBV12-3/TRBV12-4 few CASSLPGSSTEAFF TGTGCCAGCAGTTTACCAGGGTCTTCCACTGAAGCTTTCTTT
TRBJ1-2 TRBD1 TRBV10-3 few CAISEGQGGTPNYGYTF TGTGCCATCAGTGAAGGACAGGGGGGCACTCCTAACTATGGCTACACCTTC
TRBJ2-2 TRBD2 TRBV4-2 . CASSQDSNSGSRVGELFF TGTGCCAGCAGCCAAGATAGCAATAGCGGGAGCCGAGTCGGGGAGCTGTTTTTT
TRBJ2-7 . TRBV7-2 many CASSPGDYEQYF TGTGCCAGCAGCCCCGGGGACTACGAGCAGTACTTC
TRBJ2-1 . TRBV3-1 few CASSLGGFSYNEQFF TGTGCCAGCAGCCTCGGAGGGTTCTCCTACAATGAGCAGTTCTTC
TRBJ2-5 . TRBV15 . CATSRPTLETQYF TGTGCCACCAGCAGGCCTACCCTGGAGACCCAGTACTTC
TRBJ2-3 . TRBV20-1 many CSARQGGGSTDTQYF TGCAGTGCCAGACAGGGCGGGGGGTCAACAGATACGCAGTATTTT
TRBJ2-7 TRBD2 TRBV12-3/TRBV12-4 . CAGSATSGRRYEQYF TGTGCCGGCAGCGCTACTAGCGGGAGACGCTACGAGCAGTACTTC
TRBJ2-4 TRBD1 TRBV5-5 . CASSMDRAGAKNIQYF TGTGCCAGCAGCATGGACAGGGCAGGGGCCAAAAACATTCAGTACTTC
TRBJ1-5 . TRBV6-5 . CASSYTSNQPQHF TGTGCCAGCAGTTACACTAGCAATCAGCCCCAGCATTTT
TRBJ2-7 TRBD1 TRBV5-1 many CASSPDRDNEQYF TGCGCCAGCAGCCCGGACAGGGACAACGAGCAGTACTTC
TRBJ1-5 . TRBV7-2 few CTSNLWGSNQPQHF TGTACCAGCAACCTTTGGGGTAGCAATCAGCCCCAGCATTTT
TRBJ2-2 TRBD2 TRBV7-2 few CASSSGGLAVPGELFF TGTGCCAGCAGCTCCGGGGGACTAGCGGTGCCCGGGGAGCTGTTTTTT
TRBJ1-4 . TRBV28 . CASSNQWEREKLFF TGTGCCAGCAGCAATCAATGGGAGAGGGAAAAACTGTTTTTT
TRBJ2-7 TRBD1 TRBV20-1 . CSASQGAQGYEQYF TGCAGTGCTTCCCAGGGGGCGCAAGGTTACGAGCAGTACTTC
TRBJ1-3 . TRBV6-6 many CASRRKDSAISGNTIYF TGTGCCAGCAGACGAAAAGACAGTGCGATCTCTGGAAACACCATATATTTT
TRBJ1-5 . TRBV4-1 few CASSQPWDSNQPQHF TGCGCCAGCAGCCAACCTTGGGACAGCAATCAGCCCCAGCATTTT
TRBJ2-1 . TRBV20-1 . CSALVGESYNEQFF TGCAGTGCCCTAGTTGGGGAATCCTACAATGAGCAGTTCTTC
TRBJ1-2 . TRBV5-1 . CASRAGGDVWHGYTF TGCGCCAGCAGAGCTGGAGGAGATGTTTGGCATGGCTACACCTTC
TRBJ1-2 TRBD1 TRBV7-2 . CASSLEFMAGGLYGYTF TGTGCCAGCAGCTTAGAATTTATGGCAGGGGGTCTCTATGGCTACACCTTC
TRBJ1-2 . TRBV4-3 medium-sized CASSQDLGLYGYTF TGCGCCAGCAGCCAGGACTTGGGTCTGTATGGCTACACCTTC
TRBJ2-5 . TRBV20-1 . CSAKGLNQETQYF TGCAGTGCTAAAGGGCTTAACCAAGAGACCCAGTACTTC
TRBJ1-3 . TRBV5-6 . CASSQTGFLGNTIYF TGTGCCAGCAGCCAAACAGGGTTCCTCGGAAACACCATATATTTT
TRBJ1-2 . TRBV6-5 . CASSYSRRNRYGYTF TGTGCCAGCAGTTACTCGAGACGGAACCGCTATGGCTACACCTTC
TRBJ2-7 TRBD1 TRBV5-6 few CASSLGAGTVTYEQYF TGTGCCAGCAGCTTGGGGGCCGGGACAGTAACCTACGAGCAGTACTTC
TRBJ1-1 TRBD1 TRBV5-1 few CASSLGGTGLNTEAFF TGCGCCAGCAGCTTGGGGGGGACAGGGTTGAACACTGAAGCTTTCTTT
TRBJ2-7 . TRBV7-2 many CASSPGTPSREQYF TGTGCCAGCAGCCCAGGGACACCCTCCAGGGAGCAGTACTTC